The 26 T cell receptor beta chains given below trace back to one sample, sequenced in a study of monozygotic twins with inflammatory bowel disease. TCRdb derives one entry per CDR3 protein from the 5' RACE reads, leaving out DNA. This table holds 140,000 to 150,000 distinct CDR3 sequences. The sequencing input was blood. All receptors come from a human donor with ulcerative colitis or Crohn's disease, or a healthy co-twin of an affected twin (not recorded which).

The chain has TRBV27 and TRBJ2-3; as DNA is missing, the TRBD1 call by TCRdb cannot be tested. The CDR3 is 15 residues long. CDR1 MNHEY and CDR2 SMNVEV come from the germline V gene (reference sequence). The CDR3 spells CASSLSRQSTDTQYF.

The chain uses TRBV12-3 or TRBV12-4 and TRBJ1-1; absent DNA, TCRdb's TRBD1 call cannot be checked. This CDR3 has 13 residues. The CDR3 reads CASTRTRDTEAFF.

This chain uses TRBV12-3 or TRBV12-4 with TRBJ2-3; absent DNA, TCRdb's TRBD2 call cannot be checked. The CDR3 runs 14 residues. The CDR3 sequence is CASRPGGPQDTQYF.

The rearrangement links TRBV18 to TRBJ1-3. The germline gives CDR1 KGHSH, CDR2 LQKENI. The CDR3 has 18 residues. CDR3 amino acids: CASSPRSGPTSSGNTIYF.

V is TRBV12-3 or TRBV12-4 and J is TRBJ1-2. The length of the CDR3 is 13 residues. The CDR3 reads CASSLLGNYGYTF.

J is TRBJ1-1 and V is TRBV5-1; TCRdb calls TRBD1, which cannot be checked without DNA. This CDR3 is 17 amino acids long. Germline CDR1 SGHRS, CDR2 YFSETQ. CDR3 protein: CASSWGGQGAWVTEAFF.

J is TRBJ1-4 and V is TRBV12-3 or TRBV12-4; the TCRdb call, TRBD1, lacks DNA for checking. CDR3 size: 13 residues. CDR3 sequence: CASSRNRVEKLFF.

V gene TRBV10-3 combines with J gene TRBJ1-1; TCRdb names TRBD1, which stays unverified in the absence of DNA. CDR3 length equals 15 residues. In germline, CDR1 is ENHRY, CDR2 SYGVKD. The CDR3 loop is CATGQDGTTNTEAFF.

This chain joins TRBV7-9 and TRBJ2-5; there is no DNA to check the TCRdb D call of TRBD1. There are 14 residues in the CDR3. In germline, CDR1 is SEHNR, CDR2 FQNEAQ (reference sequence). The chain's CDR3 is CASSATGTQETQYF.

The chain couples TRBV12-3 or TRBV12-4 to TRBJ1-6. This CDR3 contains 16 residues. CDR3 region: CASSKQGSVGGSPLHF.

The J gene is TRBJ2-3, the V gene TRBV5-6; TCRdb's D gene call, TRBD2, goes unchecked for lack of DNA. This CDR3 is 16 amino acids long. Germline values: CDR1 SGHDT, CDR2 YYEEEE. CDR3 sequence reads: CASRRELAGGTDTQYF.

This sequence joins TRBV5-5 and TRBJ1-5; the D call from TCRdb, TRBD1, cannot be confirmed without DNA. This CDR3 has 15 amino acids. Per germline, CDR1 SGHKS and CDR2 YYEKEE (reference sequence). The CDR3 here is CASSPGDRINQPQHF.

This chain connects TRBV27 to TRBJ1-1; absent DNA, TCRdb's TRBD1 call cannot be checked. The CDR3 spans 17 residues. Germline loops: CDR1 MNHEY, CDR2 SMNVEV (reference sequence). CDR3: CASSFTSLRGGYTEAFF.

The chain combines TRBV27 with TRBJ2-5; TCRdb selects TRBD2, and the lack of DNA leaves this call unchecked. The V gene's germline CDR1 is MNHEY and CDR2 SMNVEV (reference sequence). The CDR3 is made up of 14 amino acids. The chain's CDR3 is CASSLSASEETQYF.

The chain employs TRBV20-1 and TRBJ2-3. This CDR3 comprises 15 residues. Germline loops: CDR1 DFQATT, CDR2 SNEGSKA (reference sequence). This CDR3 reads CSAQPAIADRDTQYF.

The genes are TRBV7-9 and TRBJ2-2; no DNA is available, so the TRBD1 call from TCRdb remains unchecked. The CDR3 extends over 13 amino acids. The germline V gene has CDR1 SEHNR and CDR2 FQNEAQ (reference sequence). CDR3 sequence reads: CASSPRGPGELFF.

The chain employs TRBV19 and TRBJ2-3; the D call from TCRdb, TRBD1, cannot be confirmed without DNA. Germline V gene sequence: CDR1 LNHDA, CDR2 SQIVND (reference sequence). The length of the CDR3 is 13 residues. CDR3: CASSIGTADTQYF.

The V call is TRBV7-9, the J call TRBJ2-5; TCRdb's assignment of TRBD1 cannot be checked, as there is no DNA. CDR3 length: 12 residues. Germline CDR1 SEHNR, CDR2 FQNEAQ (reference sequence). The CDR3 sequence is CASSHGGETQYF.

Here the CDR3 reads CASSYSSDSPYEQYF. V and J are TRBV6-2 or TRBV6-3 and TRBJ2-7. CDR1 MNHEY and CDR2 SVGEGT come from the germline V gene. The CDR3 is 15 amino acids.

The genes are TRBV28 and TRBJ2-3; TCRdb's D call of TRBD1 is untestable without DNA. Per germline, CDR1 MDHEN and CDR2 SYDVKM. The CDR3 has 16 residues. The CDR3 sequence: CASGGQLTGIVDTQYF.

This chain uses TRBV5-1 with TRBJ1-2. The CDR3 is 14 amino acids. The germline CDR1 and CDR2 sequences are SGHRS and YFSETQ. This chain's CDR3 is CASSWDRPFYGYTF.

The CDR3: CASSLRRSTGYQETQYF. The gene calls are TRBV12-3 or TRBV12-4 and TRBJ2-5. This CDR3 has 17 residues.

The chain couples TRBV4-3 to TRBJ1-1; checking the TCRdb D call of TRBD1 is not possible without DNA. CDR1 and CDR2 from the germline V gene are LGHNA and YSLEER. This CDR3 has 14 residues. CDR3 in amino acids: CASNTQGTNTEAFF.

J is TRBJ1-5 and V is TRBV6-2 or TRBV6-3; TCRdb proposes TRBD1, but this gene call is untestable without DNA. Germline V gene data show CDR1 as MNHEY and CDR2 as SVGEGT. The CDR3 sequence is 15 residues long. The CDR3 loop is CASRVSTGPFQPQHF.

The chain recombines TRBV6-1 with TRBJ2-2. CDR1 is MNHNS, CDR2 SASEGT, per germline. This CDR3 has 15 amino acids. The CDR3 is CASSPFGSNTGELFF.

The rearrangement joins TRBV28 to TRBJ2-5; TCRdb designates TRBD1, a call that cannot be tested without DNA. The V gene's germline CDR1 is MDHEN and CDR2 SYDVKM. This CDR3 comprises 13 residues. CDR3 in amino acids: CASRPGALETQYF.